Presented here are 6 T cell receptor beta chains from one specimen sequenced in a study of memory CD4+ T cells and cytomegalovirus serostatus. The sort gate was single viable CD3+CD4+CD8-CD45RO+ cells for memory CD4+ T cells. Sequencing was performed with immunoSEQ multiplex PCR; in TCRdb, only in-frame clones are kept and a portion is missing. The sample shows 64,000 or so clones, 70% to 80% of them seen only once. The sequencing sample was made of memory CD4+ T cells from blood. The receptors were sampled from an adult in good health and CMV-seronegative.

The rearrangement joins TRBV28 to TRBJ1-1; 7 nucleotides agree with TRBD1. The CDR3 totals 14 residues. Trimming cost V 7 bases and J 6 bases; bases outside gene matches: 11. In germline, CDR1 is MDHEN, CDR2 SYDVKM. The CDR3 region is CASKGGADIPEAFF. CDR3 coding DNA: TGTGCCAGCAAAGGGGGCGCGGATATTCCTGAAGCTTTCTTT. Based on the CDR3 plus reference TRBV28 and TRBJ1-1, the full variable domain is DVKVTQSSRYLVKRTGEKVFLECVQDMDHENMFWYRQDPGLGLRLIYFSYDVKMKEKGDIPEGYSVSREKKERFSLILESASTNQTSMYLCASKGGADIPEAFFGQGTRLTVV.

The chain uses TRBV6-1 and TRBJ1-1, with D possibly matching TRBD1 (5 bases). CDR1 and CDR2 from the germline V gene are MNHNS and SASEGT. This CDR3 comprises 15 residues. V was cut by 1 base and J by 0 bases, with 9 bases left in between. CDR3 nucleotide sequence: TGTGCCAGCAGTGAAGGCTGGGGCATGAACACTGAAGCTTTCTTT. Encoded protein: CASSEGWGMNTEAFF.

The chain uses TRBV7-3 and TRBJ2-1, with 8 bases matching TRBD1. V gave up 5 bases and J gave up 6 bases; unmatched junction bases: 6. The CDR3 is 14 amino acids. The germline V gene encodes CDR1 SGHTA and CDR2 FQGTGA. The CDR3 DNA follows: TGTGCCAGCAGCCGGACAGGGACGAGCAATGAGCAGTTCTTC. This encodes CASSRTGTSNEQFF. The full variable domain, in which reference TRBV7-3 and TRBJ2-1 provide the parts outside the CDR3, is GAGVSQTPSNKVTEKGKYVELRCDPISGHTALYWYRQSLGQGPEFLIYFQGTGAADDSGLPNDRFFAVRPEGSVSTLKIQRTERGDSAVYLCASSRTGTSNEQFFGPGTRLTVL.

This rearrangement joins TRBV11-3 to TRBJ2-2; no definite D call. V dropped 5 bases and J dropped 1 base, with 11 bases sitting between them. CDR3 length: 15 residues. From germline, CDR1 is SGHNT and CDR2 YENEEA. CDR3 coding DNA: TGTGCCAGCAGCCCATCAGCCTTGAACACCGGGGAGCTGTTTTTT. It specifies CASSPSALNTGELFF.

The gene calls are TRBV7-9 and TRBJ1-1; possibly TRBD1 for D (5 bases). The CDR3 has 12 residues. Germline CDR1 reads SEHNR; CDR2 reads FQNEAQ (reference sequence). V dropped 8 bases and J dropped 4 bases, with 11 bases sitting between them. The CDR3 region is CASGRGGTEAFF. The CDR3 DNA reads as TGTGCCAGCGGTCGCGGGGGCACTGAAGCTTTCTTT.

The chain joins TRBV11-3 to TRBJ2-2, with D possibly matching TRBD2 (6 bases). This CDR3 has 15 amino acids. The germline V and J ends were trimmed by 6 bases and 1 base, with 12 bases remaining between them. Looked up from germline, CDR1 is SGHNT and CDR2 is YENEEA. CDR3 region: CASSSQGGNTGELFF. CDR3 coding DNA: TGTGCCAGCAGTTCGCAGGGAGGGAACACCGGGGAGCTGTTTTTT.